There are a few counts of the clone carrying this T cell receptor beta chain. This may come from a read error, since a much larger clone is one base off. Two-round multiplex PCR on genomic DNA was the method by which TCR beta CDR3 was amplified. The use of primers specific to each TRBV and TRBJ gene characterized first-round PCR. TCRdb fed the multiplex PCR reads into MiXCR, producing one record per CDR3 protein. The data show roughly 26,000 distinct CDR3 sequences, about 32% seen once. The CDR3 extends over 13 amino acids. The germline CDR1 and CDR2 sequences are SGHVS and FQNEAQ. The data belong to a study of prognosis after radiotherapy for stage I lung cancer. Blood was drawn (approximately 5.8 milliliters of peripheral blood) at each of two time points.

The V gene is TRBV7-8, the J gene TRBJ1-2; D is unresolved. This specimen was PBMCs, taken before or after stereotactic body radiation therapy (not recorded which). The sequence was obtained from a donor aged 50 or older with non-small cell lung cancer. CDR3 loop: CANSLEASYGYTF. CDR3 bases: TGTGCCAACAGCTTAGAGGCGTCGTATGGCTACACCTTC.